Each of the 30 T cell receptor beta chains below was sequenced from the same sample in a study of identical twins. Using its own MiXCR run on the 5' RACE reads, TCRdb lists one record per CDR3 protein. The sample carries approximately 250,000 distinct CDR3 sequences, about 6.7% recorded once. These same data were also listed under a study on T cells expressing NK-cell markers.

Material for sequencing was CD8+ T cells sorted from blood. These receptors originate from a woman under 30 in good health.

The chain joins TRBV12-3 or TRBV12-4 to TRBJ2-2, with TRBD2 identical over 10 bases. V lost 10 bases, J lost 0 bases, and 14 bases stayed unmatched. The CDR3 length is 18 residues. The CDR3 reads CAIRLRNSGRTNTGELFF. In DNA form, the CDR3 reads TGTGCCATCAGACTCCGCAATAGCGGGAGGACGAACACCGGGGAGCTGTTTTTT.

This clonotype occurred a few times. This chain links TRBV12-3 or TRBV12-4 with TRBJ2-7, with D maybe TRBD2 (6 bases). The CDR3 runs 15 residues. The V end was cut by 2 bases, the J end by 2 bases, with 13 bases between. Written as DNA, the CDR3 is TGTGCCAGCAGTTTAATTTTGGGGGGTCCCTACGAGCAGTACTTC. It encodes CASSLILGGPYEQYF.

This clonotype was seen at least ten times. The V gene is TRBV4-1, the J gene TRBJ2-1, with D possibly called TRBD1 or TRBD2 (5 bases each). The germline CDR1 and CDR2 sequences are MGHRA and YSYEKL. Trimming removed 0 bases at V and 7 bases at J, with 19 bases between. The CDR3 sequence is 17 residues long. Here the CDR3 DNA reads TGCGCCAGCAGCCAAGATGGGCGGCAGGGAGTGGAGAATGAGCAGTTCTTC. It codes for CASSQDGRQGVENEQFF.

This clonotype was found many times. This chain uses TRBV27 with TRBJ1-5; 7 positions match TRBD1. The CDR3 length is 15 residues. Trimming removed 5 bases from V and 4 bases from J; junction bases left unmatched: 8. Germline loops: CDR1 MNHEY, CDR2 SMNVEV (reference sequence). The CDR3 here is CASSPEPTGNQPQHF. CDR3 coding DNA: TGTGCCAGCAGTCCGGAACCGACAGGGAATCAGCCCCAGCATTTT.

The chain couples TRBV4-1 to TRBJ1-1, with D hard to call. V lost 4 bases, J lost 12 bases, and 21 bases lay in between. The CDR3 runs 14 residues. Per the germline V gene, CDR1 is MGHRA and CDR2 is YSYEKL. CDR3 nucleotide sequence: TGCGCCAGCAGCCCTGGATCCCCGGCCCCAGGTCCTTTCTTT. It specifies CASSPGSPAPGPFF.

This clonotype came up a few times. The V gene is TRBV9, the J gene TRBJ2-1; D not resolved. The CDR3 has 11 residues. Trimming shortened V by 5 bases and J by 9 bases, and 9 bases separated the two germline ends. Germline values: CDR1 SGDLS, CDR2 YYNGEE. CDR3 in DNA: TGTGCCAGCAGTTCCACGGGTGAGCAGTTCTTC. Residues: CASSSTGEQFF.

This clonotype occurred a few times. The CDR3 here is CASSMSPKFNEQFF. DNA for the CDR3: TGTGCCAGCAGCATGTCCCCCAAATTTAATGAGCAGTTCTTC. This chain links TRBV9 with TRBJ2-1; D gene unclear. CDR1 and CDR2 from the germline V gene are SGDLS and YYNGEE. The CDR3 has 14 residues. The V and J ends lost 4 bases and 7 bases respectively, with 15 bases between them.

CDR3 nucleotides: TGCGCCAGCAGCCAGCATTTACCGGGACAGGGGGTCTACGAGCAGTACTTC. Translating gives CASSQHLPGQGVYEQYF. J is TRBJ2-7 and V is TRBV4-1, with TRBD1 identical over 11 bases. Trimming took 3 bases from V and 3 from J; bases not matched to a gene: 10. The length of the CDR3 is 17 residues. The germline gives CDR1 MGHRA, CDR2 YSYEKL.

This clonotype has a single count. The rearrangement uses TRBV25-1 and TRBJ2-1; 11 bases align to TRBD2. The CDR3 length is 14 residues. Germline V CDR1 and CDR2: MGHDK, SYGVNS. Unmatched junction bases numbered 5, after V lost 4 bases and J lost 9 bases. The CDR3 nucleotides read TGTGCCAGCAGTGGGGTGGGACTAGCGGTTGAGCAGTTCTTC. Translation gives CASSGVGLAVEQFF. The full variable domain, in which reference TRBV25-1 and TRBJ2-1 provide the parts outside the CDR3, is EADIYQTPRYLVIGTGKKITLECSQTMGHDKMYWYQQDPGMELHLIHYSYGVNSTEKGDLSSESTVSRIRTEHFPLTLESARPSHTSQYLCASSGVGLAVEQFFGPGTRLTVL.

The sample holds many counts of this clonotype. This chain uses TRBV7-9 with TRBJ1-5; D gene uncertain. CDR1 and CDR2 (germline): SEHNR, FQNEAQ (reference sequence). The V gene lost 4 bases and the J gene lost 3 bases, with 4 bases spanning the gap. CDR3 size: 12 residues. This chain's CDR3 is CASSSTNQPQHF. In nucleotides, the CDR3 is TGTGCCAGCAGCTCAACCAATCAGCCCCAGCATTTT.

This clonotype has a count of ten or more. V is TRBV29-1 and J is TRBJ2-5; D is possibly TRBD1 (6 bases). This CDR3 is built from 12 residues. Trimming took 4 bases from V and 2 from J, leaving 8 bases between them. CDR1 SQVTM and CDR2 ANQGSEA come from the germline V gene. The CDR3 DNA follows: TGCAGCGTTGCCACAGGGCAAGAGACCCAGTACTTC. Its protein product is CSVATGQETQYF.

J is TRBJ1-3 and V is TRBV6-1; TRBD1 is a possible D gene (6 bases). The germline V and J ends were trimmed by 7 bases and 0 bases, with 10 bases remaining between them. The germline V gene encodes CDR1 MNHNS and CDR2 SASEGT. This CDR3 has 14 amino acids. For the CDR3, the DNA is TGTGCCAGCACCCCGGACAGCTCTGGAAACACCATATATTTT. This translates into CASTPDSSGNTIYF.

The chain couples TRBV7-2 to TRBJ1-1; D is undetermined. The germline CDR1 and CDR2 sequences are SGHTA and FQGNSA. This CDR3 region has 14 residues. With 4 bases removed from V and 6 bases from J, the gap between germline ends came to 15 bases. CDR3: CASSSRAGWAEAFF. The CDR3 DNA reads TGTGCCAGCAGCTCCCGGGCGGGCTGGGCTGAAGCTTTCTTT.

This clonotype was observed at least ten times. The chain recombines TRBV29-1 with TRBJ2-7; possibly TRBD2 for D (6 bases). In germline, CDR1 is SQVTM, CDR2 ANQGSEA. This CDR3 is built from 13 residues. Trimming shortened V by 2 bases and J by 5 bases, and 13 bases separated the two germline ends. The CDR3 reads CSVEHYGGDEQYF. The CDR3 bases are TGCAGCGTTGAACACTACGGAGGGGACGAGCAGTACTTC.

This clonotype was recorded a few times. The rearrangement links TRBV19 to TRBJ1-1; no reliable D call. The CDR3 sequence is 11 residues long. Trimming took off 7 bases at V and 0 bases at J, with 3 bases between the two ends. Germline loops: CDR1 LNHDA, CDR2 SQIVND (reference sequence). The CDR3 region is CASMVNTEAFF. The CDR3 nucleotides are TGTGCCAGTATGGTGAACACTGAAGCTTTCTTT.

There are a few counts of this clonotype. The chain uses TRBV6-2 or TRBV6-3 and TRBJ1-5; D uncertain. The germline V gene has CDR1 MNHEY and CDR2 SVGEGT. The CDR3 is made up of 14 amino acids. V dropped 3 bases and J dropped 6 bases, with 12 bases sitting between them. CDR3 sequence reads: CASSYVGRGQPQHF. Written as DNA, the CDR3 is TGTGCCAGCAGTTATGTGGGGAGAGGTCAGCCCCAGCATTTT.

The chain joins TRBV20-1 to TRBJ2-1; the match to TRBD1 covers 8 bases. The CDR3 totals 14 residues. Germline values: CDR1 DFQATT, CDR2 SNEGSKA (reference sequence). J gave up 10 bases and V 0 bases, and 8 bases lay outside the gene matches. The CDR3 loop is CSARDVARGLEQFF. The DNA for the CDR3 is TGCAGTGCTAGAGATGTAGCCAGGGGGCTCGAGCAGTTCTTC.

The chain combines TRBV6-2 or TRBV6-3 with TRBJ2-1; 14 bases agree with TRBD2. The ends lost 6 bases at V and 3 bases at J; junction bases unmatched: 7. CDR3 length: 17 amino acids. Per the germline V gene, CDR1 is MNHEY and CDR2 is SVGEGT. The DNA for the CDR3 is TGTGCCAGCAGGGACCCGACTAGCGGGAGGGTCTACAATGAGCAGTTCTTC. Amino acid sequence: CASRDPTSGRVYNEQFF.

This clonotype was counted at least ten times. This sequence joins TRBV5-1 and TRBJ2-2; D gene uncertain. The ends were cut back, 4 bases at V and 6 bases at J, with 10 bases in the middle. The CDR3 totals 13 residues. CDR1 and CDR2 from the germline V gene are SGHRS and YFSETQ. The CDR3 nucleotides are TGCGCCAGCAGCGGTGTTTCGGCCGGGGAGCTGTTTTTT. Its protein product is CASSGVSAGELFF.

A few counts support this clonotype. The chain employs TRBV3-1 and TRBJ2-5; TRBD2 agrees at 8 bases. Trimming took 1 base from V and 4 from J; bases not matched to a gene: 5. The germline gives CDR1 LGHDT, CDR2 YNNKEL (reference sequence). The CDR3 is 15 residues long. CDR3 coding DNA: TGTGCCAGCAGCCAAGCGGGAGGGCCGGGAGAGACCCAGTACTTC. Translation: CASSQAGGPGETQYF.

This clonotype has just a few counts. The CDR3 bases are TGTGCCAGCAGCTTCAAGCGGGTCCTCCAAGAGACCCAGTACTTC. This translates into CASSFKRVLQETQYF. The rearrangement joins TRBV7-6 to TRBJ2-5, with D possibly TRBD2 on 6 matching bases. Germline V gene sequence: CDR1 SGHVS, CDR2 FNYEAQ. The CDR3 has 15 amino acids. The V end lost 3 bases, the J end lost 1 base, and 12 bases lay between the germline ends.

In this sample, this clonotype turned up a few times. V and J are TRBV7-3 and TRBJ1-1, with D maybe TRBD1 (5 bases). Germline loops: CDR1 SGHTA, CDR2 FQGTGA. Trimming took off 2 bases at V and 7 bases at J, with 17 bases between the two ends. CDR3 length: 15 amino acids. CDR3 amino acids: CASSLSGGDRGEAFF. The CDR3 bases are TGTGCCAGCAGCTTATCCGGGGGGGATCGTGGTGAAGCTTTCTTT. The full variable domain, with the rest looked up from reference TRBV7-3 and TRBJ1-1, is GAGVSQTPSNKVTEKGKYVELRCDPISGHTALYWYRQSLGQGPEFLIYFQGTGAADDSGLPNDRFFAVRPEGSVSTLKIQRTERGDSAVYLCASSLSGGDRGEAFFGQGTRLTVV.

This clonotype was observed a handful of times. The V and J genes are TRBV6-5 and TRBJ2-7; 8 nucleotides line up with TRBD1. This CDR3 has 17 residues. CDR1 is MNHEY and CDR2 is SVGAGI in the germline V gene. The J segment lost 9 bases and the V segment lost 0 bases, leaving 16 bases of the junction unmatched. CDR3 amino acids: CASSYSSGQGFSGVQYF. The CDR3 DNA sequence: TGTGCCAGCAGTTACTCGTCAGGACAGGGCTTTTCCGGTGTGCAGTACTTC.

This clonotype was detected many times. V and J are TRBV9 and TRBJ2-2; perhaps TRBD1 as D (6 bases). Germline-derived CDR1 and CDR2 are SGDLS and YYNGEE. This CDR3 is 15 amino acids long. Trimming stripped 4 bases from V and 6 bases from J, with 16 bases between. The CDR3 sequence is CASSSTGNSAGELFF. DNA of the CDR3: TGTGCCAGCAGCAGCACAGGGAACTCCGCCGGGGAGCTGTTTTTT.

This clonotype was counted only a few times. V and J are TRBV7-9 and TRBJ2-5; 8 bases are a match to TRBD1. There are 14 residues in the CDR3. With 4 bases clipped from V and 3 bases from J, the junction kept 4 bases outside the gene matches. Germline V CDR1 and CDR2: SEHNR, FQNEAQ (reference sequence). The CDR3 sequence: CASSWTGTEETQYF. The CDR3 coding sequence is TGTGCCAGCAGCTGGACAGGGACCGAAGAGACCCAGTACTTC.

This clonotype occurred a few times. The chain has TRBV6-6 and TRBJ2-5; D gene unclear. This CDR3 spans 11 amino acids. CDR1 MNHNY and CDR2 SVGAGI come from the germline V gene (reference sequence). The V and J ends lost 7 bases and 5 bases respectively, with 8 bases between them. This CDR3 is CASKYGETQYF. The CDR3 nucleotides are TGTGCCAGCAAGTATGGGGAGACCCAGTACTTC.

The CDR3 nucleotides are TGTGCCAGCAGCGTAGGGGACAGGGGGCGCGGGATGAACACTGAAGCTTTCTTT. It is translated as CASSVGDRGRGMNTEAFF. The chain has TRBV9 and TRBJ1-1; 12 bases line up with TRBD1. This CDR3 contains 18 residues. Germline V gene sequence: CDR1 SGDLS, CDR2 YYNGEE. V was pared by 0 bases and J by 0 bases, with 6 bases of the junction left unmatched. Drawing the rest from reference TRBV9 and TRBJ1-1, the complete variable domain is DSGVTQTPKHLITATGQRVTLRCSPRSGDLSVYWYQQSLDQGLQFLIQYYNGEERAKGNILERFSAQQFPDLHSELNLSSLELGDSALYFCASSVGDRGRGMNTEAFFGQGTRLTVV.

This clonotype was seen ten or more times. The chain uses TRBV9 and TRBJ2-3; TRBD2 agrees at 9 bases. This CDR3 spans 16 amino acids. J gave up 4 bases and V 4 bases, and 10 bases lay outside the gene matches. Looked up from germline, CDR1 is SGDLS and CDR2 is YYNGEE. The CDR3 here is CASSRGLAGLADTQYF. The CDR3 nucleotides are TGTGCCAGCAGCCGGGGGCTAGCGGGGCTGGCAGATACGCAGTATTTT.

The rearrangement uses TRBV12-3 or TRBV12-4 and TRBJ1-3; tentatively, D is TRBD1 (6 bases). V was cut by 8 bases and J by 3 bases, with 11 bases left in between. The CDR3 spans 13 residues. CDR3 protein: CASYREGGNTIYF. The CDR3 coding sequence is TGTGCCAGCTACAGGGAGGGTGGAAACACCATATATTTT.

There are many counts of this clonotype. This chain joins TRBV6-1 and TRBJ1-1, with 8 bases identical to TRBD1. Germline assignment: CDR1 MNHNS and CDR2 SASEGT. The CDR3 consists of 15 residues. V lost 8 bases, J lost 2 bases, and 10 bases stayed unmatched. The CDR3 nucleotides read TGTGCCAGCCGGCAGAACCAGGGGGCTAACACTGAAGCTTTCTTT. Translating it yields CASRQNQGANTEAFF.